The 5 T cell receptor beta chains in this list originate from one sample, sequenced in a study of T cell responses to AZD1222 COVID-19 vaccine. TCRdb keeps only in-frame clones here, not all; method: immunoSEQ multiplex PCR. The sample lists 100,000 or so clones, 70% to 90% occurring once. The material sequenced was peripheral blood, taken on day 0 of AZD1222 vaccination. The receptors derive from an adult in good health.

The chain joins TRBV6-2 or TRBV6-3 to TRBJ1-4, with D possibly TRBD1 on 6 matching bases. This CDR3 contains 18 residues. The V end lost 2 bases, the J end lost 0 bases, and 16 bases lay between the germline ends. Germline assignment: CDR1 MNHEY and CDR2 SVGEGT. The CDR3 here is CASSYNWDTLATNEKLFF. The CDR3 DNA sequence: TGTGCCAGCAGTTACAATTGGGACACCCTTGCAACTAATGAAAAACTGTTTTTT.

The chain combines TRBV27 with TRBJ1-1; no clear D gene. Trimming removed 3 bases at V and 1 base at J, with 12 bases between. The germline V gene has CDR1 MNHEY and CDR2 SMNVEV (reference sequence). This CDR3 has 15 residues. CDR3 region: CASSLWEPGNTEAFF. The CDR3 DNA reads TGTGCCAGCAGTTTGTGGGAGCCCGGGAACACTGAAGCTTTCTTT.

The J gene is TRBJ2-5, the V gene TRBV5-1, with D perhaps matching TRBD1 (6 bases). Germline-derived CDR1 and CDR2 are SGHRS and YFSETQ. The CDR3 runs to 13 residues. V was pared by 0 bases and J by 3 bases, with 6 bases between. CDR3 DNA sequence: TGCGCCAGCAGCTTGGGGACAGAAGAGACCCAGTACTTC. Its translation is CASSLGTEETQYF.

V and J are TRBV2 and TRBJ2-7, with 7 bases aligning to TRBD1. Trimming removed 5 bases from V and 7 bases from J; junction bases left unmatched: 11. Germline CDR1 and CDR2: SNHLY and FYNNEI. The CDR3 has 14 residues. CDR3 protein: CASSRTGVLEEQYF. In nucleotides, the CDR3 is TGTGCCAGCAGTCGAACAGGGGTCCTGGAGGAGCAGTACTTC.

In its sample, this clone was seen once. The chain joins TRBV6-5 to TRBJ2-7; a possible D gene is TRBD2 (5 bases). The V and J ends lost 0 bases and 3 bases respectively, with 15 bases between them. This CDR3 region has 16 residues. Per the germline V gene, CDR1 is MNHEY and CDR2 is SVGAGI. The CDR3 DNA reads as TGTGCCAGCAGTTACTCGTCCGGGAAAGATCTCTACGAGCAGTACTTC. Protein sequence: CASSYSSGKDLYEQYF.